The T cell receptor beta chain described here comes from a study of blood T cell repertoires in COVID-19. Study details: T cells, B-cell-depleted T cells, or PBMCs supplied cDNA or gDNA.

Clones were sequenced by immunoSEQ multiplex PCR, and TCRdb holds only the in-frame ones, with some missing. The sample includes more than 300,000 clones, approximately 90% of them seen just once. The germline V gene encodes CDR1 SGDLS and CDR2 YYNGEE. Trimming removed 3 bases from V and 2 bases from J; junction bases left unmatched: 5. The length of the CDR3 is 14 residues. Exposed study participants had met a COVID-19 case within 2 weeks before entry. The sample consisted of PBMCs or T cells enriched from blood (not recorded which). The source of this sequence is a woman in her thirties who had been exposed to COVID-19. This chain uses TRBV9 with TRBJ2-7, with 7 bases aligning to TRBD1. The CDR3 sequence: CASSAFGQAYEQYF. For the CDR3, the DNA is TGTGCCAGCAGCGCCTTTGGACAGGCCTACGAGCAGTACTTC.